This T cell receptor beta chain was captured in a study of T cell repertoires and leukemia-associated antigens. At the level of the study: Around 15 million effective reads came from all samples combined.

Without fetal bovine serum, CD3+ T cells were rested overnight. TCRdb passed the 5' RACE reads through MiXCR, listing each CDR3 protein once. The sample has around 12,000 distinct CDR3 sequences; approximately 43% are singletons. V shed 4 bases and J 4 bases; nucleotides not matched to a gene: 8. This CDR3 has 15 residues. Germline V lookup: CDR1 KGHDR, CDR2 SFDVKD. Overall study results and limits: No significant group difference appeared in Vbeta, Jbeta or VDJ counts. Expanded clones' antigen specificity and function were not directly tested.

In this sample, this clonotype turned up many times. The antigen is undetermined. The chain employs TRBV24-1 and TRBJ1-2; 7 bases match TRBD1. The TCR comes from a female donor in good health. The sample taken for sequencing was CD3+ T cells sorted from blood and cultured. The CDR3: CATSDHPGQPYGYTF. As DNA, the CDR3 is TGTGCCACCAGTGACCACCCGGGACAGCCCTATGGCTACACCTTC.